The 5 T cell receptor beta chains in this list originate from one sample, sequenced in a study of tumor-infiltrating lymphocytes in primary liver carcinoma. Unsorted bulk tissue, roughly 19-33 mg of it, served as the source for co-extraction of RNA and DNA. A primer in the constant region served to generate TCR beta cDNA from 450 to 600 ng of total RNA. The TCR beta library was amplified through three nested multiplex PCR rounds in a modified ARM-PCR procedure. PCR rounds one and two used TRBV1-TRBV30 forward primers with a C-beta reverse primer for around 11 cycles each. TCRdb reprocessed the multiplex PCR reads with MiXCR, giving one entry per CDR3 protein. The profile shows about 120,000 distinct CDR3 sequences, roughly 69% of them singletons. The sequenced sample was liver tumor tissue from sampling region 1. This sample's subset: tumor region T1, superior pole. Source of these receptors: a woman aged 55-70 years with primary liver carcinoma and hepatitis B virus infection.

In this sample, this clonotype turned up many times. The chain couples TRBV29-1 to TRBJ2-3; 9 nucleotides line up with TRBD2. Germline CDR1 reads SQVTM; CDR2 reads ANQGSEA. The CDR3 extends over 17 amino acids. J lost 2 bases, V lost 1 base, and 10 bases had no gene match. This CDR3 reads CSVEGWLAGSNTDTQYF. The DNA for the CDR3 is TGCAGCGTTGAAGGTTGGCTAGCGGGAAGCAACACAGATACGCAGTATTTT.

This clonotype was counted at least ten times. V and J are TRBV6-5 and TRBJ1-5; D not certain. This CDR3 spans 13 amino acids. In germline, CDR1 is MNHEY, CDR2 SVGAGI. The V and J ends lost 6 bases and 5 bases respectively, with 11 bases between them. Here the CDR3 reads CASRTGPDQPQHF. In nucleotides, the CDR3 is TGTGCCAGCAGAACTGGCCCTGATCAGCCCCAGCATTTT.

J is TRBJ2-3 and V is TRBV12-3 or TRBV12-4; 7 nucleotides match TRBD2. This CDR3 is built from 14 residues. The junction had 8 bases not matched to a gene; V was cut back by 7 bases and J by 4 bases. This chain's CDR3 is CASNVGRASDTQYF. In nucleotides, the CDR3 is TGTGCCAGCAATGTTGGGAGGGCCTCAGATACGCAGTATTTT.

In the case of this clonotype: One base away lies a much larger clone, so this may be a sequencing read error. The gene calls are TRBV29-1 and TRBJ2-5, with unresolved D. The germline V gene has CDR1 SQVTM and CDR2 ANQGSEA. Trimming pared 1 base from V and 4 bases from J, leaving 7 bases between. The CDR3 loop spans 12 amino acids. The CDR3 region has the DNA TGCAGCGTTGAAGGGGTCCGAGAGACCCAGTACTTC. Protein: CSVEGVRETQYF.

This chain's CDR3 is CASYDPGSGFCGYTF. The CDR3 DNA sequence: TGTGCCAGCTACGACCCCGGGTCAGGATTCTGTGGCTACACCTTC. The genes are TRBV28 and TRBJ1-2; no definite D call. The V gene lost 8 bases and the J gene lost 7 bases, with 23 bases spanning the gap. CDR3 length: 15 amino acids. CDR1 is MDHEN, CDR2 SYDVKM, per germline.